A single sample gave rise to the 8 T cell receptor beta chains below, sequenced in a study of low-dose radiotherapy and immunotherapy resistance in tumors. The authors ran 15 to 20 PCR cycles to amplify TCRs with a constant-region primer and V-primer adapter. Via MiXCR, TCRdb re-called the reads, giving one row per CDR3 protein. In the table there are 50,000 or so distinct CDR3 sequences, roughly 31% of which are singletons. This sample's time point: after trial treatment. Treatment given: LDRT plus nivolumab, ipilimumab, low-dose cyclophosphamide and aspirin (RACIN trial). Material: PBMCs, obtained after low-dose radiotherapy plus immunotherapy. These receptor sequences come from a male donor with rectosigmoid adenocarcinoma.

This chain links TRBV5-4 with TRBJ2-3, with 10 bases matching TRBD1. Germline trimming cut 5 bases from V and 3 bases from J; bases unmatched to any gene: 6. Germline CDR1 SGHNT, CDR2 YYREEE (reference sequence). The CDR3 spans 15 residues. For the CDR3, the DNA is TGTGCCAGCAGGGGGGGGGACAGGGGAACAGATACGCAGTATTTT. Amino acids: CASRGGDRGTDTQYF.

This clonotype turned up a few times. The rearrangement joins TRBV7-2 to TRBJ2-5; 7 bases are shared with TRBD2. The germline V gene has CDR1 SGHTA and CDR2 FQGNSA. The length of the CDR3 is 17 residues. V shed 1 base and J 5 bases; nucleotides not matched to a gene: 13. CDR3 protein: CASSLVDRGRRGETQYF. Written as DNA, the CDR3 is TGTGCCAGCAGCTTAGTTGATCGGGGACGGCGGGGGGAGACCCAGTACTTC.

The chain couples TRBV18 to TRBJ2-1; 9 bases map to TRBD2. V was pared by 4 bases and J by 7 bases, with 14 bases of the junction left unmatched. Germline assignment: CDR1 KGHSH and CDR2 LQKENI. CDR3 length: 17 amino acids. DNA for the CDR3: TGTGCCAGCTCACAGGCGACTAGCGGTTCCCTATGGAATGAGCAGTTCTTC. Its translation is CASSQATSGSLWNEQFF.

Turning to this clonotype: This likely stems from a read error, as it lies one base from a far larger clone. This sequence joins TRBV29-1 and TRBJ2-5; 7 nucleotides match TRBD1. Germline V gene sequence: CDR1 SQVTM, CDR2 ANQGSEA. V trimming: 6 bases; J trimming: 13 bases; junction bases outside the gene matches: 8. The CDR3 has 10 residues. The CDR3 protein is CSVHRDRAYF. Here the CDR3 DNA reads TGCAGCGTCCACCGGGACAGAGCGTACTTC.

About this clonotype itself: The junction and the germline gene differ at one end; a read error may be behind it. The chain combines TRBV9 with TRBJ2-4, with a weak D call TRBD2 (5 bases). The CDR3 loop spans 15 amino acids. Germline V gene data show CDR1 as SGDLS and CDR2 as YYNGEE. CDR3 in DNA: TGTGCCAGCAGCGGATCCCCTCAGCGGCAAAACAGTCAGTACTTC. Translation gives CASSGSPQRQNSQYF.

This clonotype was found many times. The chain carries TRBV28 and TRBJ1-2, with D possibly being TRBD1 (6 bases). V dropped 10 bases and J dropped 3 bases, with 12 bases sitting between them. CDR1 is MDHEN and CDR2 is SYDVKM in the germline V gene. The CDR3 runs to 12 residues. The CDR3 bases are TGTGCCACCTTTGCAGGGGACTATGGCTACACCTTC. It codes for CATFAGDYGYTF.

The rearrangement joins TRBV27 to TRBJ1-4; TRBD1 aligns across 9 bases. CDR3 length equals 15 residues. Germline V lookup: CDR1 MNHEY, CDR2 SMNVEV (reference sequence). V was clipped by 5 bases and J by 16 bases; unmatched bases: 17. The CDR3 region is CASSQLQGQGRGGFF. The CDR3 coding sequence is TGTGCCAGCAGTCAATTGCAGGGACAGGGCCGAGGCGGGTTTTTT.

This clonotype was recorded a few times. The DNA for the CDR3 is TGCAGCGTGCTATCCCCTAGGGGCTCCTACGAGCAGTACTTC. Its protein is CSVLSPRGSYEQYF. The chain carries TRBV29-1 and TRBJ2-7; maybe TRBD1 (5 bases). The germline CDR1 and CDR2 sequences are SQVTM and ANQGSEA. This CDR3 contains 14 residues. Trimming removed 6 bases from V and 0 bases from J, with 15 bases in between.